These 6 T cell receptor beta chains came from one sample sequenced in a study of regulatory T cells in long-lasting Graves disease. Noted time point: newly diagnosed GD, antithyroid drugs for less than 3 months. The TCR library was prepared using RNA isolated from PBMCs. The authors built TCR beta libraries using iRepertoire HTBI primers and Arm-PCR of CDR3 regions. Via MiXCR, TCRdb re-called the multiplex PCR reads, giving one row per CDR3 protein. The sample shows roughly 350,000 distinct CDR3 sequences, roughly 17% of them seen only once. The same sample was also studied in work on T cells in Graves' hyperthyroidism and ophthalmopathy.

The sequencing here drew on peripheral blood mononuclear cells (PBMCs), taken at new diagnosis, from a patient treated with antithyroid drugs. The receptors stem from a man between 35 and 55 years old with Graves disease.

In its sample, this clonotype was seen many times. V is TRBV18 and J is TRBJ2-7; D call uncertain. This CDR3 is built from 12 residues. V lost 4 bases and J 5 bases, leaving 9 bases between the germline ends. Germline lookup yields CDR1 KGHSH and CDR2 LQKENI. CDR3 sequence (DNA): TGTGCCAGCTCACGAACCGTCCACGAGCAGTACTTC. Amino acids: CASSRTVHEQYF. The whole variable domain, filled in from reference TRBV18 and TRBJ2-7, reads NAGVMQNPRHLVRRRGQEARLRCSPMKGHSHVYWYRQLPEEGLKFMVYLQKENIIDESGMPKERFSAEFPKEGPSILRIQQVVRGDSAAYFCASSRTVHEQYFGPGTRLTVT.

Here the CDR3 reads CATSREPSFNEQFF. The DNA for the CDR3 is TGTGCCACCAGCAGAGAACCTAGCTTCAATGAGCAGTTCTTC. The chain couples TRBV15 to TRBJ2-1; D is perhaps TRBD2 (5 bases). V shed 0 bases and J shed 6 bases, with 9 bases lying between them. Germline lookup yields CDR1 LNHNV and CDR2 YYDKDF (reference sequence). The CDR3 extends over 14 amino acids.

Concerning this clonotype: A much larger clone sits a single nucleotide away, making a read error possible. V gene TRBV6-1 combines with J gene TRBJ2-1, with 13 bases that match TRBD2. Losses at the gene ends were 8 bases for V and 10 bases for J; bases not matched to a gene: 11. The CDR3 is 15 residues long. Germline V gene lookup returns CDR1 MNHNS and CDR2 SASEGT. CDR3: CASRPWTSGGYEQFF. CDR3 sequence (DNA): TGTGCCAGCCGGCCATGGACTAGCGGGGGCTACGAGCAGTTCTTC.

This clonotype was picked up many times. CDR3 sequence reads: CASSYSTGGYGYTF. CDR3 bases: TGTGCCAGCAGTTACTCGACAGGGGGCTATGGCTACACCTTC. The chain employs TRBV6-5 and TRBJ1-2; 9 bases agree with TRBD1. Looked up from germline, CDR1 is MNHEY and CDR2 is SVGAGI. This CDR3 has 14 amino acids. The J segment lost 4 bases and the V segment lost 0 bases, leaving 0 bases of the junction unmatched.

The CDR3 nucleotides read TGTGCCAGTAGGGGGGACAGCCGGGGCTACAATCAGCCCCAGCATTTT. Translating gives CASRGDSRGYNQPQHF. V is TRBV19 and J is TRBJ1-5, with 7 bases aligning to TRBD1. CDR1 is LNHDA, CDR2 SQIVND, per germline (reference sequence). V lost 6 bases and J lost 3; bases outside the gene matches: 11. This CDR3 has 16 amino acids.

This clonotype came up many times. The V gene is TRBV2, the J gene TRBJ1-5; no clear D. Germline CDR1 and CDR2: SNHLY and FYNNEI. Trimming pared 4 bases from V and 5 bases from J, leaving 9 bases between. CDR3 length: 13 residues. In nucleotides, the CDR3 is TGTGCCAGCAGTGCTCAGTCCCATCAGCCCCAGCATTTT. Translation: CASSAQSHQPQHF. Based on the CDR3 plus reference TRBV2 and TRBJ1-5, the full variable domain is EPEVTQTPSHQVTQMGQEVILRCVPISNHLYFYWYRQILGQKVEFLVSFYNNEISEKSEIFDDQFSVERPDGSNFTLKIRSTKLEDSAMYFCASSAQSHQPQHFGDGTRLSIL.